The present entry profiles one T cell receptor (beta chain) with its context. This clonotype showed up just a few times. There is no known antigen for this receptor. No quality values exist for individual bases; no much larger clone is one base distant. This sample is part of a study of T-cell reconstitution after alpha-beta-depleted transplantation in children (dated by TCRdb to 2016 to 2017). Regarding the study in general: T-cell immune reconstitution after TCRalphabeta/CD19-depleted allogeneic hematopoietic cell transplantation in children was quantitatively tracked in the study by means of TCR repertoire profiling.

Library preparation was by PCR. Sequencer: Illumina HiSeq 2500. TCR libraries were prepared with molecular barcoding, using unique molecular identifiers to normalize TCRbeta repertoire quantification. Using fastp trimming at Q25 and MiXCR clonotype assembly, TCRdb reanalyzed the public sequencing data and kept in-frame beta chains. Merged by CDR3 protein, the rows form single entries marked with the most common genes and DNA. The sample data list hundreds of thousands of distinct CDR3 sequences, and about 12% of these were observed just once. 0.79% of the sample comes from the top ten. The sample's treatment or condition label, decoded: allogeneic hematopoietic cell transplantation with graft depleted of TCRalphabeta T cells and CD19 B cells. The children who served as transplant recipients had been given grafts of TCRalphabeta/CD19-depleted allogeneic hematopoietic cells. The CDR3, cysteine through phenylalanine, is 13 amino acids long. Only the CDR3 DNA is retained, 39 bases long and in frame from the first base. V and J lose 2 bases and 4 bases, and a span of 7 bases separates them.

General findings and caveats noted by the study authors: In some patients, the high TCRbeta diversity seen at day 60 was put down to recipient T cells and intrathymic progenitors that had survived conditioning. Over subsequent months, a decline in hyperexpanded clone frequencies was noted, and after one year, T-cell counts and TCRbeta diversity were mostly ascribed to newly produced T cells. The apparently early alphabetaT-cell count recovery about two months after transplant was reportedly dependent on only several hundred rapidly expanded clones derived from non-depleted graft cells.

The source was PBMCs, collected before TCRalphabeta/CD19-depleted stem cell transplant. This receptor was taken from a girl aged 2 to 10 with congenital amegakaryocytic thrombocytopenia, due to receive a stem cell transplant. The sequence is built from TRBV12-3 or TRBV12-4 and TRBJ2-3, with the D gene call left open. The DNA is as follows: TGTGCCAGCAGTTTACCGGTCGCAGATACGCAGTATTTT. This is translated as CASSLPVADTQYF.